The source of this TCR beta chain is a study of blood T cells in healthy people across ages. Whole-study findings and limits: As naive T cell percentage varied, TCR beta diversity correlated strongly with it.

With respect to this clonotype: The antigen remains undetermined.

Germline CDR1 MNHNS, CDR2 SASEGT. Losses at the gene ends were 6 bases for V and 3 bases for J; bases not matched to a gene: 2. The CDR3 is 13 amino acids. Alongside a J-beta primer mix, a sample-barcoded 5' primer served in a second PCR lasting about 7 to 12 cycles. In TCRdb, the 5' RACE reads were re-called with MiXCR into one record per CDR3 protein. This sample has about 1.6 million distinct CDR3 sequences, with around 36% found just once. The TCR sequence derives from a woman in her twenties or thirties in good health. Material for sequencing was blood. The V gene is TRBV6-1, the J gene TRBJ2-5; 9 positions agree with TRBD2. CDR3 nucleotides: TGTGCCAGCAGGATAGCGGGAGAAGAGACCCAGTACTTC. The encoded protein is CASRIAGEETQYF.